This entry is about one TCR beta chain. Its target is not known. The CDR3 spans 13 residues. From germline, CDR1 is SGHTA and CDR2 FQGNSA. The data are from a study of identical twins. The study's findings and limits: An excess of low generation probability was shown by twin-shared out-of-frame alpha sequences. Analyses based on zero insertions could be partly confounded by invariant MAIT and iNKT cells.

It was template switching that added a universal primer site, and there were unique molecular identifiers on the cDNA. TCRdb called the 5' RACE reads again in MiXCR, with one record for every CDR3 protein. The data show 1.5 million to 2 million distinct CDR3 sequences, with around a third seen just once and about 0.3% held by the top ten. This receptor was obtained from a newborn girl in good health. The specimen was cord blood. V gene TRBV7-2 combines with J gene TRBJ2-7; D uncertain. The J call may be mistaken, given a closer DNA end match to TRBJ2-5. The CDR3 DNA follows: TGTGCCAGCAGCTTAGAATCTTGGGGGACCCAGTACTTC. Its protein is CASSLESWGTQYF.